The rows below give T cell receptor beta chains drawn from one sample of a study of T cells in Graves' hyperthyroidism and ophthalmopathy. TCRdb reprocessed the multiplex PCR reads with MiXCR, giving one entry per CDR3 protein. This table has about half a million distinct CDR3 sequences, around 21% appearing once. The sequenced sample was blood. The receptors stem from a man younger than 30 with Graves' hyperthyroidism. CDR3s include the opening cysteine and the closing phenylalanine or tryptophan. Fields, in order: V gene, J gene, clone size, D gene, CDR3 DNA, CDR3 protein. A D gene is named only where the DNA matches it firmly. Part of the rows lack a size; the others show once, few, many or a class for expanded clones.

>TRBV18|TRBJ2-5|few|NA
TGTGCCAGCTCACCACCTGGGAAACGGGGAGAGACCCAGTACTTC
CASSPPGKRGETQYF
>TRBV12-3/TRBV12-4|TRBJ1-5|NA|NA
TGTGCCAGCAGGCAAACAGGACCTTATAGCAATCAGCCCCAGCATTTT
CASRQTGPYSNQPQHF
>TRBV12-3/TRBV12-4|TRBJ2-2|many|TRBD2
TGTGCCAGCAGTTTAGGGTCTAGCGGGGGTGATGGCGGGGAGCTGTTTTTT
CASSLGSSGGDGGELFF
>TRBV11-3|TRBJ2-7|NA|NA
TGTGCCAGCAGCTGGACCGAGAGAGCCTACGAGCAGTACTTC
CASSWTERAYEQYF
>TRBV11-1|TRBJ2-7|few|TRBD1
TGTGCCAGCAGCTTAGCTCGTCTAGACAGGGGAGACGAGCAGTACTTC
CASSLARLDRGDEQYF
>TRBV6-1|TRBJ1-1|many|TRBD1
TGTGCCAGCAGTCGCCTGGGACAGGGGAACACTGAAGCTTTCTTT
CASSRLGQGNTEAFF
>TRBV7-9|TRBJ2-5|few|NA
TGTGCCAGCAGCTTAGTGGCCTCAGAGACCCAGTACTTC
CASSLVASETQYF
>TRBV27|TRBJ2-5|many|NA
TGTGCCAGCAGTTTCGAGAGGGGTGGGGAGACCCAGTACTTC
CASSFERGGETQYF
>TRBV5-1|TRBJ1-2|NA|TRBD1
TGCGCCAGCAGCGAGGACAGGGTAATGGTCGTGGGTGGCTACACCTTC
CASSEDRVMVVGGYTF
>TRBV12-3/TRBV12-4|TRBJ1-1|many|NA
TGTGCCAGCACCCGACGTGGCACTGAAGCTTTCTTT
CASTRRGTEAFF
>TRBV29-1|TRBJ2-7|NA|NA
TGCAGCGTTTCGGCGGGGGCCGCCTACGAGCAGTACTTC
CSVSAGAAYEQYF
>TRBV20-1|TRBJ1-1|NA|NA
TGCAGTGCCAGAGGACATCTCGGGGCTGAAGCTTGCTTT
CSARGHLGAEACF
>TRBV6-2/TRBV6-3|TRBJ1-2|few|NA
TGTGCCACCCGGGGACGGAACTATGGCTACACCTTC
CATRGRNYGYTF
>TRBV20-1|TRBJ2-5|NA|TRBD2
TGCAGTGTCGAGACTAGCGGGGTCGAGACCCAGTACTTC
CSVETSGVETQYF
>TRBV6-1|TRBJ2-7|many|NA
TGTGCCAGCAGTGAAGGGAGCTACTACGAGCAGTACTTC
CASSEGSYYEQYF
>TRBV30|TRBJ1-2|few|TRBD1
TGTGCCTGGACACAGGGGAGAGGCTACACCTTC
CAWTQGRGYTF
>TRBV2|TRBJ2-1|few|NA
TGTGCCAGCAGTGAAAGGTGGGAACTTCTTAATGAGCAGTTCTTC
CASSERWELLNEQFF
>TRBV7-8|TRBJ1-1|NA|TRBD1
TGTGCCAGCAGCCCAAGACAGGGGCTAGCTACTGAAGCTTTCTTT
CASSPRQGLATEAFF
>TRBV28|TRBJ1-1|many|NA
TGTGCCAGCAGTTTAGACAGTAGTTTCACTGAAGCTTTCTTT
CASSLDSSFTEAFF
>TRBV27|TRBJ1-5|many|NA
TGTGCCAGCAGTTTAAACGCTGGTCAGCCCCAGCATTTT
CASSLNAGQPQHF
>TRBV11-2|TRBJ1-1|many|NA
TGTGCCAGCAGCTTAGTGTACGGAAACACTGAAGCTTTCTTT
CASSLVYGNTEAFF
>TRBV10-3|TRBJ1-2|NA|NA
TGTGCCTCAGGGGATGGCTACACCTTC
CASGDGYTF
>TRBV30|TRBJ1-1|few|NA
TGTGCCACCTGGACCTTCGCGGGGGCTTTCTTT
CATWTFAGAFF
>TRBV10-3|TRBJ2-5|many|TRBD1
TGTGCCATCAGTGAGTCGCCCCCGGACAGGGTAAAGACCCAGTACTTC
CAISESPPDRVKTQYF
>TRBV19|TRBJ2-7|NA|TRBD1
TGTGCCAGTAGTGTGCGACTAGGGACAGGAGCCTACGAGCAGTACTTC
CASSVRLGTGAYEQYF
>TRBV7-9|TRBJ1-2|NA|TRBD1
TGTGCCAGCAGCGCCTACAGGGGCCCCCTCATCTTC
CASSAYRGPLIF
>TRBV28|TRBJ2-5|many|TRBD2
TGTGCCAGCAGGCGACTAGCGGACCAAGAGACCCAGTACTTC
CASRRLADQETQYF
>TRBV12-3/TRBV12-4|TRBJ2-5|NA|TRBD1
TGTGCCAGCAGCGTAGCGACAGGGGGTCGAGAGACCCAGTACTTC
CASSVATGGRETQYF
>TRBV5-1|TRBJ1-1|many|NA
TGCGCCAGCAGCTTGCAGGCAGGGAGTGAAGCTTTCTTT
CASSLQAGSEAFF
>TRBV12-3/TRBV12-4|TRBJ2-2|NA|NA
TGTGCCAGCACGATACGGAGGGGGCGGGAGCTGTTTTTT
CASTIRRGRELFF
>TRBV10-3|TRBJ1-1|NA|TRBD1
TGTGCCAGTACAGGGGGCCGGACTGAAGCTTTCTTT
CASTGGRTEAFF
>TRBV28|TRBJ2-7|many|NA
TGTGCCAGCAACGGTCTCAGGAGGGAGCAGTACTTC
CASNGLRREQYF
>TRBV27|TRBJ2-5|few|TRBD1
TGTGCCAGCGGCCACCTGACAGGGTCAGAGACCCAGTACTTC
CASGHLTGSETQYF
>TRBV9|TRBJ1-1|many|NA
TGTGCCAGCAGCGTAGTAGAAAGGTACACTGAAGCTTTCTTT
CASSVVERYTEAFF
>TRBV28|TRBJ1-2|NA|NA
TGTGCCAGCAGTTTATCGGGGTTCTATGGCTACACCTTC
CASSLSGFYGYTF
>TRBV12-3/TRBV12-4|TRBJ1-1|many|NA
TGTGCCAGCAGGTCTGCCGGCGCTGAAGCTTTCTTT
CASRSAGAEAFF
>TRBV14|TRBJ2-7|few|NA
TGTGCCAGCAGCCAATTATCCGGGCGCGAGCAGTACTTC
CASSQLSGREQYF
>TRBV2|TRBJ1-1|once|NA
TGTGCCAGCAGTCCGCAGGGAGTCGCCAACACTGAAGCTTTCTTT
CASSPQGVANTEAFF
>TRBV11-2|TRBJ2-5|NA|NA
TGTGCCAGCAGCTCCTTCCCGGGGGGCTGGCAAGAGACCCAGTACTTC
CASSSFPGGWQETQYF
>TRBV11-3|TRBJ2-2|many|TRBD2
TGTGCCAGCAGCTTAGGGTTGCGGGGGGACACCGGGGAGCTGTTTTTT
CASSLGLRGDTGELFF
>TRBV2|TRBJ2-7|many|TRBD1
TGTGCCAGCAGTGAAAGGACAGGGGTCTACGAGCAGTACTTC
CASSERTGVYEQYF
>TRBV24-1|TRBJ1-1|NA|NA
TGTGCCACCAGTGATTCCACCGCCCGGGACATGGGGTTGGCTAAAGCTTTCTTT
CATSDSTARDMGLAKAFF
>TRBV19|TRBJ2-7|many|NA
TGTGCCAGTAGTACGACCGGTCGAAGGGACGAGCAGTACTTC
CASSTTGRRDEQYF
>TRBV6-1|TRBJ1-5|many|NA
TGTGCCAGCAGTGGACAGGTCCATCAGCCCCAGCATTTT
CASSGQVHQPQHF
>TRBV20-1|TRBJ1-6|many|NA
TGCAGTGCTAGGCCCTTAGGAGTGTCACCCCTCCACTTT
CSARPLGVSPLHF
>TRBV30|TRBJ1-2|NA|NA
TGTGCCTGGGGTGGACATTATGGCTACACCTTC
CAWGGHYGYTF
>TRBV19|TRBJ1-2|many|NA
TGTGCCAGTACCGATCGTGCCCTGGGCGACTATGGCTACACCTTC
CASTDRALGDYGYTF
>TRBV9|TRBJ2-1|NA|TRBD2
TGTGCCAGCAGCGTAGGCAGCGGGGGCCTCAATGAGCAGTTCTTC
CASSVGSGGLNEQFF
>TRBV6-1|TRBJ2-3|few|NA
TGTGCCAGCAGTGAGGGGGTGGATACGCAGTATTTT
CASSEGVDTQYF
>TRBV30|TRBJ1-3|many|TRBD1
TGTGCCTGGTCGACAGGGAATGGAAACACCATATATTTT
CAWSTGNGNTIYF